This T cell receptor (beta chain) derives from a study of T cell responses to AZD1222 COVID-19 vaccine. Study details: Timing groups of about 4 and about 12 weeks for second doses were pooled.

Regarding the study as a whole: Repertoire sampling occurred only after the peak T cell response. Unmutated variant regions reportedly attract nearly half of all spike-specific TCRs. Mostly white British, mostly female donors; authors suggested clonal diversity may be underestimated.

Germline CDR1 reads LGHDT; CDR2 reads YNNKEL (reference sequence). Trimming at V came to 4 bases and at J to 5 bases, leaving 7 bases not matched to a gene. CDR3 length equals 15 residues. With respect to this clone: Its target is unknown.

Method: immunoSEQ multiplex PCR; TCRdb's copy keeps in-frame clones and lacks some. The data hold about 140,000 clones, with over 75% observed a single time. The clonotype comes from an adult in good health. The chain has TRBV3-1 (or the pseudogene TRBV3-2) and TRBJ2-2, with 7 positions matching TRBD2. The input for sequencing was peripheral blood, taken on day 0 of AZD1222 vaccination. The CDR3 here is CASSPRTRRTGELFF. The CDR3 bases are TGTGCCAGCAGCCCGCGGACTAGAAGAACCGGGGAGCTGTTTTTT.